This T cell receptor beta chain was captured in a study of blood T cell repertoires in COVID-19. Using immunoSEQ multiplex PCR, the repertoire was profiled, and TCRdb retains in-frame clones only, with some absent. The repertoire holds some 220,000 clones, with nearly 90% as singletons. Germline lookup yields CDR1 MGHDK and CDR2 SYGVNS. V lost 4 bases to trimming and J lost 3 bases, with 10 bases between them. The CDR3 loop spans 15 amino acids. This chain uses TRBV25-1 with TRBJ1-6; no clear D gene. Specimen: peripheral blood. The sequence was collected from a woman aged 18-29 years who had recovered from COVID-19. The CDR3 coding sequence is TGTGCCAGCAGTGCCACCCAGGTCTATAATTCACCCCTCCACTTT. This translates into CASSATQVYNSPLHF.